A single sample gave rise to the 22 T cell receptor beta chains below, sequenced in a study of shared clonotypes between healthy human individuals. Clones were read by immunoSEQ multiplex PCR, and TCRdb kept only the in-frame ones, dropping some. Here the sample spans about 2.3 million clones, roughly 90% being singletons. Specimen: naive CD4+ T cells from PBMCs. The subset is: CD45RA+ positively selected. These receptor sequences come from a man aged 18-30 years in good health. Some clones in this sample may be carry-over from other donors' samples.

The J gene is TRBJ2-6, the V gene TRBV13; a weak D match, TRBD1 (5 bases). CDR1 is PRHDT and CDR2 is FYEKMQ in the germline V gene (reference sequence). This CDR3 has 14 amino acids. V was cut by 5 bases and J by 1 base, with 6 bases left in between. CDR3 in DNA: TGTGCCAGCAGCCAGGGTTCTGGGGCCAACGTCCTGACTTTC. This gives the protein CASSQGSGANVLTF.

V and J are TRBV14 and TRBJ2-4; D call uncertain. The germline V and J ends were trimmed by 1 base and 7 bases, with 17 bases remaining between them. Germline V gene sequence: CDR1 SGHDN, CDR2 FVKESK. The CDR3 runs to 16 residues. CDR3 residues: CASSQVAVPFGNIQYF. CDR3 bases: TGTGCCAGCAGCCAAGTCGCCGTCCCCTTCGGGAACATTCAGTACTTC.

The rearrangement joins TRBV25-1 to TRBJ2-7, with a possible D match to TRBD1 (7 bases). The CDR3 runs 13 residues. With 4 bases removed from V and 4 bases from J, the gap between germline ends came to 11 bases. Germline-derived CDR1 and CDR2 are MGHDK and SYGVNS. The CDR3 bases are TGTGCCAGCAGTGGGAGGGGGCTTTACGAGCAGTACTTC. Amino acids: CASSGRGLYEQYF.

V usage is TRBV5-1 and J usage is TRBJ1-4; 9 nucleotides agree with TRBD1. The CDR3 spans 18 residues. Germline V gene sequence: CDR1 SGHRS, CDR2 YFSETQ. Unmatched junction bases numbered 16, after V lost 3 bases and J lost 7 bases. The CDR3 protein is CASSSRRDREKGGEKLFF. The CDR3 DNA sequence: TGCGCCAGCAGCTCTCGCCGGGACAGGGAGAAGGGCGGTGAAAAACTGTTTTTT.

The CDR3 is CASSLLPVGPTDTQYF. The CDR3 DNA follows: TGTGCCAGCAGCCTCCTCCCGGTGGGACCCACAGATACGCAGTATTTT. The chain carries TRBV7-3 and TRBJ2-3; D may be TRBD1 or TRBD2 (5 bases each). This CDR3 comprises 16 residues. Per germline, CDR1 SGHTA and CDR2 FQGTGA. V dropped 5 bases and J dropped 2 bases, with 17 bases sitting between them.

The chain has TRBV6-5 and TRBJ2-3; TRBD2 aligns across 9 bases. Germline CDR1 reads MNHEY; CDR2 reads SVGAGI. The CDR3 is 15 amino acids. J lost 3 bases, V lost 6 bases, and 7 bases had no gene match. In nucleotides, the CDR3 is TGTGCCAGCAGAGAAAGCGGGAGGTTTACAGATACGCAGTATTTT. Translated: CASRESGRFTDTQYF.

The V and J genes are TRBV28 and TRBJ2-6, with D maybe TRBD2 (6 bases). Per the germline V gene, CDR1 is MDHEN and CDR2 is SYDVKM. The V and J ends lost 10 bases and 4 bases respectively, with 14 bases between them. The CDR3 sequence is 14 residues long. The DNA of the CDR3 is TGTGCCACCTCCGGGGGAGCCGGGGCCAACGTCCTGACTTTC. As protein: CATSGGAGANVLTF.

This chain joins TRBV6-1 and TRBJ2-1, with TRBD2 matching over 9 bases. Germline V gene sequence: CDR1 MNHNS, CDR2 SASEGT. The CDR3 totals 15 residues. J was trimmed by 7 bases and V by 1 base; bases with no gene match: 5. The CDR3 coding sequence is TGTGCCAGCAGTGAAGGTAGCGGGAGAGGAAATGAGCAGTTCTTC. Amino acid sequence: CASSEGSGRGNEQFF.

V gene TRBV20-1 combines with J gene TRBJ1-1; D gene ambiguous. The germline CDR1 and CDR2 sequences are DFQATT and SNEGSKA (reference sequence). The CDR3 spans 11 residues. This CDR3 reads CSVPWNTEAFF. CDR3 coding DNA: TGCAGCGTGCCCTGGAACACTGAAGCTTTCTTT.

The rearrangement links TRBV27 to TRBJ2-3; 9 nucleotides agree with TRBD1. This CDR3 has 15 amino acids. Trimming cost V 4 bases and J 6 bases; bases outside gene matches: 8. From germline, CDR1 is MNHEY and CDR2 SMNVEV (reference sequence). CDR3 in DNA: TGTGCCAGCAGTTCTAACCGGGACAGGGCTGATACGCAGTATTTT. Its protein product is CASSSNRDRADTQYF.

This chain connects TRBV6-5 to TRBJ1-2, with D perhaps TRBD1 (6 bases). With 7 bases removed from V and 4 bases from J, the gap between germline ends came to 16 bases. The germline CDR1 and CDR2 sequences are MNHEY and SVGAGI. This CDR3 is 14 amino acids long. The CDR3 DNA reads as TGTGCCAGCATTCAAGGGGGGGCTGGCTATGGCTACACCTTC. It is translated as CASIQGGAGYGYTF.

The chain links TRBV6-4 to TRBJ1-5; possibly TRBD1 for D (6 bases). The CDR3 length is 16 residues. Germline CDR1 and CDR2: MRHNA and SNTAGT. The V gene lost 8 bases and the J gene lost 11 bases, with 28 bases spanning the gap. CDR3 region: CASASEGGLERPAQHF. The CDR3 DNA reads TGTGCCAGCGCTAGTGAGGGGGGGTTGGAGCGTCCGGCCCAGCATTTT.

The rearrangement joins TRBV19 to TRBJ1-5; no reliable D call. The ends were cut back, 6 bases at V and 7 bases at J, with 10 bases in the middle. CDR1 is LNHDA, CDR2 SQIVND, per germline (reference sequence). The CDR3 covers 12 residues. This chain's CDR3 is CASSKLGQPQHF. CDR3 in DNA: TGTGCCAGTAGCAAACTCGGACAGCCCCAGCATTTT.

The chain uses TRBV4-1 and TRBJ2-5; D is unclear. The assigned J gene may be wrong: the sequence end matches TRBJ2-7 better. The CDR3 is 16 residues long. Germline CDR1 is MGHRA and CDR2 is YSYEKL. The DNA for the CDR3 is TGCGCCAGCAGCCACCCTCCCAAGGGAAAGGGCTACGAGCAGTACTTC. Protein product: CASSHPPKGKGYEQYF.

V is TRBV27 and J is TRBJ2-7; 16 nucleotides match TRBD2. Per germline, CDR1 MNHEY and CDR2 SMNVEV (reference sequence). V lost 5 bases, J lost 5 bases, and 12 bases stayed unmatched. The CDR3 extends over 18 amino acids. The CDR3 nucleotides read TGTGCCAGCAGTACTCAGGGACTAGCGGGAGGGCCTTATCACGAGCAGTACTTC. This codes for CASSTQGLAGGPYHEQYF.

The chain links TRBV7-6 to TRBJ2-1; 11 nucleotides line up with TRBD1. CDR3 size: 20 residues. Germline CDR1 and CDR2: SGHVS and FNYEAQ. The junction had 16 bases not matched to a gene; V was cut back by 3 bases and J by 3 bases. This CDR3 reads CASSFRRPGQGDTNYNEQFF. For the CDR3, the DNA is TGTGCCAGCAGCTTCCGACGGCCGGGACAGGGGGATACTAACTACAATGAGCAGTTCTTC. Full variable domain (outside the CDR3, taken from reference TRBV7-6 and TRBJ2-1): GAGVSQSPRYKVTKRGQDVALRCDPISGHVSLYWYRQALGQGPEFLTYFNYEAQQDKSGLPNDRFSAERPEGSISTLTIQRTEQRDSAMYRCASSFRRPGQGDTNYNEQFFGPGTRLTVL.

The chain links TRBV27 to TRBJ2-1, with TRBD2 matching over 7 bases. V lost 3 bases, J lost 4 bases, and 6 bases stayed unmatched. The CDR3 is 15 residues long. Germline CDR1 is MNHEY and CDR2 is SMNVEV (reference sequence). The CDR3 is CASSFRGRGYNEQFF. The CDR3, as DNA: TGTGCCAGCAGTTTTCGCGGGAGAGGTTACAATGAGCAGTTCTTC.

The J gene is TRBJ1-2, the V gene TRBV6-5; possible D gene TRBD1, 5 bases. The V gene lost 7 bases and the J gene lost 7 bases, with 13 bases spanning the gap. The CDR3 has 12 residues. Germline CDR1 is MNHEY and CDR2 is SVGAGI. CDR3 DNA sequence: TGTGCCAGCACGGGGGGACCTGGTGGCTACACCTTC. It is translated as CASTGGPGGYTF.

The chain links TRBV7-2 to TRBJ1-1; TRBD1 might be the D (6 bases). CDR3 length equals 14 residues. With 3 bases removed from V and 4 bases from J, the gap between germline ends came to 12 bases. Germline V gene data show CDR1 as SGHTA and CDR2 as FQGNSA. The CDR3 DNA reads TGTGCCAGCAGCTTGAACAGGGCACCCACTGAAGCTTTCTTT. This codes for CASSLNRAPTEAFF.

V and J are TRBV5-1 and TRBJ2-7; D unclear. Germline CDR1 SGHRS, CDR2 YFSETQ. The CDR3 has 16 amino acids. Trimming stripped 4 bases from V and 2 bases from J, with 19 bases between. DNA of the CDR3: TGCGCCAGCAGCCCGACCCCTTCTGGAGTTACCTACGAGCAGTACTTC. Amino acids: CASSPTPSGVTYEQYF.

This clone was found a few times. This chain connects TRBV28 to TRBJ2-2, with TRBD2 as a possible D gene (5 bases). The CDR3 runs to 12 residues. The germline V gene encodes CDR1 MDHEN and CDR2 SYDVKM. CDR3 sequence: CVTTPRGGELFF. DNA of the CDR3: TGTGTTACGACCCCCCGGGGCGGGGAGCTGTTTTTT.

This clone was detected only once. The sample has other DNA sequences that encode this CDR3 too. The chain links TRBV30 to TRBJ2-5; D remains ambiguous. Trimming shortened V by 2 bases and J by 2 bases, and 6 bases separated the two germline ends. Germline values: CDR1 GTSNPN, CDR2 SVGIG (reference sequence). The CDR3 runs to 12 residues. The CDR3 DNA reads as TGTGCCTGGAGTCCTGCACAAGAGACCCAGTACTTC. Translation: CAWSPAQETQYF.